A selection of T cell receptor beta chains follows, all from one sample in a study of T cell repertoires in cytomegalovirus infection. TCRdb reanalysed the reads using MiXCR and keeps one entry per CDR3 protein. This table has around 180,000 distinct CDR3 sequences, approximately 19% appearing once. Sequencing input: PBMCs. These receptor sequences come from a human donor in good health (CMV status not recorded). Some clones in this sample may be carry-over from other donors' samples. Both conserved end residues are part of each CDR3. Each record gives: V gene, clone size, J gene, CDR3 protein. The size entry is marked missing in some rows and otherwise reads once, few, many or a size class.

TRBV7-6	.	TRBJ2-2	CASSLGLAGFNTGELFF
TRBV29-1	.	TRBJ1-5	CSVDDGLHRPQHF
TRBV3-1	.	TRBJ1-2	CASSQDLVGTGRLTTF
TRBV5-1	few	TRBJ1-3	CASSPRTGRDGNTIYF
TRBV5-1	.	TRBJ2-2	CASSPSWGNTGELFF
TRBV20-1	few	TRBJ1-1	CSATVTIARAEAFF
TRBV19	.	TRBJ1-4	CASSPPGQLSPTNEKLFF
TRBV7-2	many	TRBJ1-2	CASSNRDRTNYTF
TRBV7-9	few	TRBJ2-6	CASSLGGRLSGANVLTF
TRBV7-3	few	TRBJ1-3	CASSSSDGNTIYF
TRBV7-2	many	TRBJ2-7	CASSLVAPSYEQYF
TRBV28	few	TRBJ1-1	CASRPDLNTEAFF
TRBV20-1	.	TRBJ2-5	CSASWIGGGTKETQYF
TRBV28	.	TRBJ2-7	CASRDGAYEQYF
TRBV6-2/TRBV6-3	few	TRBJ2-1	CASSSRDSLHNEQFF
TRBV11-2	few	TRBJ2-5	CASTGSGGASETQYF
TRBV7-2	few	TRBJ1-1	CASSFVYRDDTEAFF
TRBV7-9	many	TRBJ2-1	CASSLTSGRASSEQFF
TRBV20-1	few	TRBJ1-1	CSARDVGQGAFF
TRBV20-1	few	TRBJ2-5	CSARRLGQETQYF
TRBV7-2	many	TRBJ1-6	CASSFARGPLHF
TRBV19	few	TRBJ2-7	CASSIAAAGGNEQYF
TRBV12-3/TRBV12-4	.	TRBJ2-7	CASSPRGSPTYEQYF
TRBV11-3	many	TRBJ1-1	CASSASTGAPNTEAFF
TRBV15	.	TRBJ1-5	CATSKTGWDQPQHF
TRBV10-3	.	TRBJ2-1	CAISEDNEQFF
TRBV10-3	.	TRBJ2-7	CAISESRTDSGTRQYF
TRBV11-3	few	TRBJ2-7	CASSPVGTSASEQYF
TRBV5-1	.	TRBJ2-5	CASSSSGTGYRETQYF
TRBV7-9	.	TRBJ2-4	CASSPWTSGSVAKNIQYF
TRBV28	.	TRBJ1-5	CASRLTTPSDNQPQHF
TRBV5-1	few	TRBJ2-7	CASSPTVGGGAYEQYF
TRBV27	.	TRBJ2-2	CASSLGRVAGELFF
TRBV6-1	many	TRBJ2-5	CASSQGIGSIQETQYF
TRBV7-3	.	TRBJ2-1	CASSWGTSKYNEQFF
TRBV7-6	many	TRBJ2-2	CASSPGLINTGELFF
TRBV10-3	many	TRBJ2-7	CAIRQEIPDEQYF
TRBV7-9	many	TRBJ1-6	CASSGQHDSPLHF
TRBV19	.	TRBJ2-3	CASSRRDRDADTQYF
TRBV7-9	few	TRBJ2-1	CASRRSGLPSSYNEQFF
TRBV7-8	many	TRBJ1-5	CASSKNRVSNQPQHF
TRBV28	.	TRBJ1-6	CASRPQEYNSPLHF
TRBV6-8	.	TRBJ2-7	CASSYSRGSPHEQYF
TRBV23-1	.	TRBJ2-5	CASSQPPGEETQYF
TRBV5-1	.	TRBJ2-6	CASSQRTGGANVLTF
TRBV3-1	.	TRBJ2-7	CASSQDPWTGTYEQYF
TRBV20-1	.	TRBJ2-1	CSARDPGIEIGFF
TRBV28	few	TRBJ2-7	CASSYGAGASYEQYF
TRBV7-9	many	TRBJ2-7	CASSFRHTPEQYF
TRBV10-2	once	TRBJ2-1	CASTPGIIGNQQFF
TRBV11-1	many	TRBJ2-1	CASSPVLAGTWDEQFF
TRBV7-8	many	TRBJ2-1	CASSLDDFGTYNEQFF
TRBV11-2	many	TRBJ1-4	CASSTERQGMFEKLFF
TRBV7-8	few	TRBJ1-1	CASSPRGVDPNTEAFF
TRBV29-1	once	TRBJ1-5	CSVEVEINQPQHF